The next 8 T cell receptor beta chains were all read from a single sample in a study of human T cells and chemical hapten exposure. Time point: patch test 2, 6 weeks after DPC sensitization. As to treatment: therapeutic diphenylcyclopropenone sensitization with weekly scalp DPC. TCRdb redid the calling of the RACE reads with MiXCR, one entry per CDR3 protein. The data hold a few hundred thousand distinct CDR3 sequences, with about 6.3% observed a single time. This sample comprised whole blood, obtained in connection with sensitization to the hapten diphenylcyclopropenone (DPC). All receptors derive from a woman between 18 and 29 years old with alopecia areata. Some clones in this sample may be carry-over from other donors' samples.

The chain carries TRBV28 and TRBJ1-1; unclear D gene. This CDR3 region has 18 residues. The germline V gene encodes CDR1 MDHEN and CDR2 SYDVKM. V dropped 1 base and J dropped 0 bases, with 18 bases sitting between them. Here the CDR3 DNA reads TGTGCCAGCAGTTTATCATTCCTCCGACAACCCATGAACACTGAAGCTTTCTTT. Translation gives CASSLSFLRQPMNTEAFF.

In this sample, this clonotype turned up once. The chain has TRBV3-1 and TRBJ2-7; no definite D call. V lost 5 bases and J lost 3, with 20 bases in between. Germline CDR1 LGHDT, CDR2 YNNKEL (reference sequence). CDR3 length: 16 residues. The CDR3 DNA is TGTGCCAGCAGCAAGAGGCATGAGACAATTTACTACGAGCAGTACTTC. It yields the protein CASSKRHETIYYEQYF.

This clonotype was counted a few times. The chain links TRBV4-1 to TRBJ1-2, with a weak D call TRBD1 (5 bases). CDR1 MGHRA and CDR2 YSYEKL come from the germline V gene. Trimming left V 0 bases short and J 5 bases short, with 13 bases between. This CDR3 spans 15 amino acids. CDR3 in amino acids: CASSQEWGTGYGYTF. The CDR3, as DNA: TGCGCCAGCAGCCAAGAGTGGGGCACGGGATATGGCTACACCTTC.

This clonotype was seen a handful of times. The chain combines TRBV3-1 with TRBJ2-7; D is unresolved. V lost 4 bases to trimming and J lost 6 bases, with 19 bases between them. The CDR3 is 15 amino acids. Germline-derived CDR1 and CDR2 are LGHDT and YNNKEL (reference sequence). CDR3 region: CASSLALFVGAEQYF. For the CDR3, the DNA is TGTGCCAGCAGCCTGGCCCTGTTCGTAGGCGCCGAGCAGTACTTC.

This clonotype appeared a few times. The DNA of the CDR3 is TGTGCCAGCAGCCCCGGACGGAGAATTTATAGCAATCAGCCCCAGCATTTT. This sequence encodes CASSPGRRIYSNQPQHF. The chain uses TRBV12-3 or TRBV12-4 and TRBJ1-5, with D hard to call. The germline V and J ends were trimmed by 6 bases and 0 bases, with 18 bases remaining between them. This CDR3 region has 17 residues.

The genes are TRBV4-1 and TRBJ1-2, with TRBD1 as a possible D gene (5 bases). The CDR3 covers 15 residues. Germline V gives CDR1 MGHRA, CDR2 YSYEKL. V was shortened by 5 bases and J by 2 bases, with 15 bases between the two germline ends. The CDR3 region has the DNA TGCGCCAGCAGCTTTTGGGGGAGTGGGAACTATGGCTACACCTTC. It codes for CASSFWGSGNYGYTF.

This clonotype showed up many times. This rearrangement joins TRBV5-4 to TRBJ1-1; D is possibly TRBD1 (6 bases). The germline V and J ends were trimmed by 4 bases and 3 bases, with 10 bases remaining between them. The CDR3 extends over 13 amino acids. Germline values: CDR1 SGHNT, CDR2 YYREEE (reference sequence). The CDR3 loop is CASSTRGDTEAFF. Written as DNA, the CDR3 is TGTGCCAGCAGCACAAGGGGGGACACTGAAGCTTTCTTT.

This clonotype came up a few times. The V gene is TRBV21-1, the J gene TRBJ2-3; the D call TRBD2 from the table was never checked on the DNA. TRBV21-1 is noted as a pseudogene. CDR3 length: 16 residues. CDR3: CASSAVRSGATDTQYF. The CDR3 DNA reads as TGTGCCAGCAGCGCTGTTCGTAGCGGGGCCACAGATACGCAGTATTTT.